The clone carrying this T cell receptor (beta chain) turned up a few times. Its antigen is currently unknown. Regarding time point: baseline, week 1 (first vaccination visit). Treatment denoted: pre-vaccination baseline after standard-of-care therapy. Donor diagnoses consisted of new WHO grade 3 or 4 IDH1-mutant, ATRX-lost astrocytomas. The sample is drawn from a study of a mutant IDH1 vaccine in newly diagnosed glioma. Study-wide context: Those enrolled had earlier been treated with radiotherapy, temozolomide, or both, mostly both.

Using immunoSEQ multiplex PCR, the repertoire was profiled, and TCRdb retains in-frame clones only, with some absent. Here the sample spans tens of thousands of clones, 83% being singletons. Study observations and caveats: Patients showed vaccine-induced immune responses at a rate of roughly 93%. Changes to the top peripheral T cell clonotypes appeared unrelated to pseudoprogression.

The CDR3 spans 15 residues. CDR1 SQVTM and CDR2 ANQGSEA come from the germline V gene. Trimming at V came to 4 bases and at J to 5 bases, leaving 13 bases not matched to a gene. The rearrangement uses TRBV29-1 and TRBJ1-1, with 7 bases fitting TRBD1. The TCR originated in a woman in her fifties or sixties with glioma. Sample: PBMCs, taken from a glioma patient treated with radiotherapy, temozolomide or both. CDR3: CSVGVYDREGTEAFF. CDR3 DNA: TGCAGCGTTGGGGTATACGACAGGGAGGGGACTGAAGCTTTCTTT. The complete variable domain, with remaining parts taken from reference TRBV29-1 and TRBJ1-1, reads SAVISQKPSRDICQRGTSLTIQCQVDSQVTMMFWYRQQPGQSLTLIATANQGSEATYESGFVIDKFPISRPNLTFSTLTVSNMSPEDSSIYLCSVGVYDREGTEAFFGQGTRLTVV.